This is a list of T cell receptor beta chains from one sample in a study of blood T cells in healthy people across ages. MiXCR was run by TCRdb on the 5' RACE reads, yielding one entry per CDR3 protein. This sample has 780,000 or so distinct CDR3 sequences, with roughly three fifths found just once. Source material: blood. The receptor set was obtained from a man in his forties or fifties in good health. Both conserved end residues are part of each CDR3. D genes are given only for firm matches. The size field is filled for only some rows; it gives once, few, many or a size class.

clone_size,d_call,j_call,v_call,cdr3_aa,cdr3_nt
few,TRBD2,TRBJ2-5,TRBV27,CASSLGGGPSETQYF,TGTGCCAGCAGTTTGGGGGGAGGGCCATCAGAGACCCAGTACTTC
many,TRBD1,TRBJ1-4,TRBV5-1,CASSPVTGDRKKLFF,TGCGCCAGCAGCCCAGTGACAGGGGATAGGAAAAAACTGTTTTTT
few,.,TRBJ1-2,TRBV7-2,CASSLIRGVDYGYTF,TGTGCCAGCAGCTTAATTCGAGGGGTCGACTATGGCTACACCTTC
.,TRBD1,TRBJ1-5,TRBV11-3,CASSPGTGFNQPQHF,TGTGCCAGCAGTCCCGGGACAGGGTTCAATCAGCCCCAGCATTTT
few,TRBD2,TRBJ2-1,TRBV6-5,CASSSSGLPYNEQFF,TGTGCCAGCAGTTCTAGCGGGCTCCCCTACAATGAGCAGTTCTTC
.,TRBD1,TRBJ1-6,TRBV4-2,CASSQNRGPNSPLHF,TGTGCCAGCAGCCAGAACAGGGGACCTAATTCACCCCTCCACTTT
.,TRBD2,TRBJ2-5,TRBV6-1,CASSPRPSGRNFGGETQYF,TGTGCCAGCAGTCCGCGGCCTAGCGGGAGAAATTTTGGAGGAGAGACCCAGTACTTC
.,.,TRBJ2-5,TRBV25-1,CASSEVAHQETQYF,TGTGCCAGCAGTGAAGTCGCGCACCAAGAGACCCAGTACTTC
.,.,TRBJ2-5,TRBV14,CASSQDGWGANEQYF,TGTGCCAGCAGCCAAGACGGGTGGGGCGCGAATGAGCAGTACTTC
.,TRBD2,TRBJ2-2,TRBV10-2,CASSGFYSGGTGELFF,TGCGCCAGCAGCGGATTTTACTCGGGAGGCACCGGGGAGCTGTTTTTT
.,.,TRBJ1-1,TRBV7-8,CASSLARLGTEAFF,TGTGCCAGCAGCTTAGCGCGACTGGGCACTGAAGCTTTCTTT